The 14 T cell receptor beta chains presented below share a single source sample, sequenced in a study of T cells in Graves' hyperthyroidism and ophthalmopathy. Authors of the study amplified TCR beta CDR3 regions from RNA transcripts. An initial round of RT-PCR targeting the TCR CDR3 relied on the HTBI primer set. MiXCR, run by TCRdb on the multiplex PCR reads, gives a single entry per CDR3 protein. Of a few hundred thousand distinct CDR3 sequences listed, less than 25% are singletons. Sequencing was carried out using blood. These receptors all stem from a young man with Graves' hyperthyroidism.

This clonotype has a count of ten or more. V is TRBV2 and J is TRBJ1-5, with D unresolved. The germline CDR1 and CDR2 sequences are SNHLY and FYNNEI. This CDR3 has 13 residues. The V gene lost 8 bases and the J gene lost 3 bases, with 11 bases spanning the gap. CDR3 DNA sequence: TGTGCCAGCGCGTCGAATACCAATCAGCCCCAGCATTTT. This codes for CASASNTNQPQHF.

In this sample, this clonotype turned up many times. The chain carries TRBV6-1 and TRBJ1-1; a weak D match, TRBD1 (6 bases). The CDR3 contains 13 residues. CDR1 is MNHNS and CDR2 is SASEGT in the germline V gene. The germline V and J ends were trimmed by 10 bases and 5 bases, with 17 bases remaining between them. The CDR3 DNA reads TGTGCCAAAGAGACAGGTCGGGATACTGAAGCTTTCTTT. It codes for CAKETGRDTEAFF.

This clonotype occurred many times. CDR3 region: CASSLGQTQETQYF. CDR3 bases: TGTGCCAGCAGCTTGGGACAGACCCAAGAGACCCAGTACTTC. The chain combines TRBV12-3 or TRBV12-4 with TRBJ2-5; 7 nucleotides match TRBD1. Trimming took 6 bases from V and 1 from J; bases not matched to a gene: 5. The CDR3 runs to 14 residues.

This clonotype has a single count. V gene TRBV12-3 or TRBV12-4 combines with J gene TRBJ1-2; 10 nucleotides match TRBD1. The length of the CDR3 is 14 residues. Trimming took 6 bases from V and 5 from J; bases not matched to a gene: 6. CDR3 nucleotides: TGTGCCAGCAGAAGAAAGGGACAGGGGTATGGCTACACCTTC. Its protein product is CASRRKGQGYGYTF.

The V and J genes are TRBV5-6 and TRBJ1-1, with 10 positions matching TRBD1. In germline, CDR1 is SGHDT, CDR2 YYEEEE. V lost 4 bases, J lost 8 bases, and 8 bases stayed unmatched. The CDR3 runs to 14 residues. Written as DNA, the CDR3 is TGTGCCAGCAGCCTCGGGACAGGGGTACCCGAAGCTTTCTTT. It translates to CASSLGTGVPEAFF. The full variable domain, in which reference TRBV5-6 and TRBJ1-1 provide the parts outside the CDR3, is DAGVTQSPTHLIKTRGQQVTLRCSPKSGHDTVSWYQQALGQGPQFIFQYYEEEERQRGNFPDRFSGHQFPNYSSELNVNALLLGDSALYLCASSLGTGVPEAFFGQGTRLTVV.

This clonotype was seen ten or more times. The rearrangement links TRBV20-1 to TRBJ2-7; D perhaps matches TRBD2 (6 bases). V gave up 6 bases and J gave up 6 bases, with 18 bases separating them. CDR1 DFQATT and CDR2 SNEGSKA come from the germline V gene (reference sequence). The CDR3 spans 13 residues. The DNA for the CDR3 is TGCAGTGCCGACCAGATCAACGGGAGCGAGCAGTACTTC. This codes for CSADQINGSEQYF.

This clonotype was detected many times. The chain has TRBV20-1 and TRBJ2-5; D gene uncertain. Germline loops: CDR1 DFQATT, CDR2 SNEGSKA (reference sequence). The CDR3 has 13 residues. V lost 5 bases to trimming and J lost 2 bases, with 12 bases between them. CDR3 sequence (DNA): TGCAGTGCTCACACGACACAGCAAGAGACCCAGTACTTC. It encodes CSAHTTQQETQYF.

The J gene is TRBJ2-2, the V gene TRBV4-1; D is ambiguous. V lost 3 bases to trimming and J lost 5 bases, with 10 bases between them. Germline CDR1 and CDR2: MGHRA and YSYEKL. This CDR3 has 14 residues. This chain's CDR3 is CASSHDGRTGELFF. The CDR3 coding sequence is TGCGCCAGCAGCCACGACGGAAGGACCGGGGAGCTGTTTTTT.

This clonotype was seen ten or more times. The chain uses TRBV3-1 and TRBJ2-5; the D is unclear. This CDR3 has 17 residues. V lost 0 bases and J 4 bases, leaving 18 bases between the germline ends. The V gene's germline CDR1 is LGHDT and CDR2 YNNKEL (reference sequence). The CDR3 sequence: CASSQERELPSRETQYF. CDR3 nucleotide sequence: TGTGCCAGCAGCCAAGAGCGAGAACTTCCCTCACGAGAGACCCAGTACTTC.

This clonotype was seen at least ten times. The chain joins TRBV18 to TRBJ1-1, with a possible D match to TRBD1 (5 bases). The germline V gene has CDR1 KGHSH and CDR2 LQKENI. The CDR3 has 14 residues. V was shortened by 2 bases and J by 4 bases, with 11 bases between the two germline ends. CDR3 coding DNA: TGTGCCAGCTCACCAGAGATGGGGGGCACTGAAGCTTTCTTT. Translating it yields CASSPEMGGTEAFF.

This clonotype has ten or more counts. The chain is built from TRBV24-1 and TRBJ2-5, with TRBD2 as a possible D gene (5 bases). Looked up from germline, CDR1 is KGHDR and CDR2 is SFDVKD. V was pared by 4 bases and J by 6 bases, with 14 bases between. This CDR3 spans 14 amino acids. The CDR3 coding sequence is TGTGCCACCAGTGAGCGAGGACTGGAGAAGACCCAGTACTTC. Translated, it gives CATSERGLEKTQYF.

There are many counts of this clonotype. This CDR3 is CASSTGPYGYTF. In nucleotides, the CDR3 is TGTGCCAGCAGTACAGGACCCTATGGCTACACCTTC. This chain links TRBV27 with TRBJ1-2; a weak D match, TRBD1 (5 bases). The CDR3 runs to 12 residues. Per the germline V gene, CDR1 is MNHEY and CDR2 is SMNVEV (reference sequence). Trimming left V 5 bases short and J 4 bases short, with 8 bases between.

This clonotype was seen once. The rearrangement joins TRBV6-1 to TRBJ1-2; D gene unclear. V was clipped by 7 bases and J by 7 bases, with 19 bases between them. The CDR3 consists of 14 residues. In germline, CDR1 is MNHNS, CDR2 SASEGT. The CDR3 reads CASKGNRGGAGYTF. CDR3 nucleotide sequence: TGTGCCAGCAAAGGGAACCGCGGAGGAGCTGGCTACACCTTC.

This clonotype was detected ten times or more. J is TRBJ1-2 and V is TRBV10-3, with TRBD1 identical over 9 bases. The V gene's germline CDR1 is ENHRY and CDR2 SYGVKD. The CDR3 sequence is 13 residues long. V shed 8 bases, J shed 8 bases, and the junction held 9 bases outside the gene matches. The CDR3 sequence: CAIGAGQGGGYTF. The CDR3 nucleotides are TGTGCCATCGGCGCGGGACAGGGAGGCGGCTACACCTTC.